This TCR beta chain was captured by sequencing in a study of metastatic and nonmetastatic thyroid tumors. Every patient underwent thyroid surgery untreated. This clone has ten or more counts. With 0 bases clipped from V and 0 bases from J, the junction kept 5 bases outside the gene matches. The germline V gene has CDR1 LNHNV and CDR2 YYDKDF (reference sequence). The CDR3 consists of 16 residues. TCRdb redid the clone calls on the PCR reads using MiXCR. The sample records roughly 30,000 clones, less than 30% being singletons. The V and J genes are TRBV15 and TRBJ2-7; 7 nucleotides line up with TRBD1. Specimen: blood. This TCR was recovered from a female donor with papillary thyroid cancer or a benign thyroid nodule (not recorded which). Some clones in this sample may be carry-over from other donors' samples. This CDR3 is CATSRETGVLSYEQYF. CDR3 bases: TGTGCCACCAGCAGAGAAACAGGGGTCCTCTCCTACGAGCAGTACTTC.